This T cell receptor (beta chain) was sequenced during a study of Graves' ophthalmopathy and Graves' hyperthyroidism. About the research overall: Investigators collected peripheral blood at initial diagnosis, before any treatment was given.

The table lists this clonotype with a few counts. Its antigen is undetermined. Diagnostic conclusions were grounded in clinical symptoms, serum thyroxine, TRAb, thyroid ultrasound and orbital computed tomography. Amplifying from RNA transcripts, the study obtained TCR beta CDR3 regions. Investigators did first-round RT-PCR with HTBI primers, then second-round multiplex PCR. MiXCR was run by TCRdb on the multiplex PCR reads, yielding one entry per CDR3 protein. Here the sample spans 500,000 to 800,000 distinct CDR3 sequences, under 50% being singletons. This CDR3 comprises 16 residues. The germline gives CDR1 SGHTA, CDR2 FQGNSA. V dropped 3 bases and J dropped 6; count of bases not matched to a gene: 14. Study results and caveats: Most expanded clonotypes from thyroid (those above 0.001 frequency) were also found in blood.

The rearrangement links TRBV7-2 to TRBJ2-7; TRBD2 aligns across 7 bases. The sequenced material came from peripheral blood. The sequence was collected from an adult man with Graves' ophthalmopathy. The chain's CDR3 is CASSLIIAGHGSEQYF. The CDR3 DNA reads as TGTGCCAGCAGCTTGATAATAGCGGGTCACGGAAGCGAGCAGTACTTC.